Reported below is one T cell receptor beta chain. Its antigen remains unknown. The entry originates in a study of shared clonotypes between healthy human individuals. Per germline, CDR1 SGHTA and CDR2 FQGNSA. The CDR3 has 15 residues. V dropped 2 bases and J dropped 7 bases, with 18 bases sitting between them. Libraries were prepared by immunoSEQ multiplex PCR; TCRdb keeps only in-frame clonotypes and omits some of them. Of about 1 million clones listed, approximately 76% were seen once; the top ten hold approximately 1.5%. General study results and limits: Larger estimated richness was generally recorded for naive subsets relative to memory subsets.

The specimen sequenced was memory CD4+ T cells sorted from blood. Subset given: CD45RA-negative fraction. The chain links TRBV7-2 to TRBJ2-7; a possible D gene is TRBD1 (6 bases). This sequence originates from a man younger than 30 in good health. CDR3 loop: CASSLFPPTTGEQYF. The CDR3 DNA is TGTGCCAGCAGCTTATTCCCTCCTACTACAGGGGAGCAGTACTTC.